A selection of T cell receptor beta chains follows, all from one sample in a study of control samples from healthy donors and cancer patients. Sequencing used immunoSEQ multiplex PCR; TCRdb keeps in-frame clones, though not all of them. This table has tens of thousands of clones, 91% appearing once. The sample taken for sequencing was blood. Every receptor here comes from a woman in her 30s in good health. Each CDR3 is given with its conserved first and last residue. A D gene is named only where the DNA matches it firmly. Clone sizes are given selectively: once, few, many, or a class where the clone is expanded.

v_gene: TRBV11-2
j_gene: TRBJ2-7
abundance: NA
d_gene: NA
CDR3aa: CASSPRQTYEQYF
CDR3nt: TGTGCCAGCAGCCCTCGACAGACCTACGAGCAGTACTTC

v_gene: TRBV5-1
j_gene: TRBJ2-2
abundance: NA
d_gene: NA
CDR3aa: CASSLVPGYTGELFF
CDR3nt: TGCGCCAGCAGCTTGGTTCCGGGATACACCGGGGAGCTGTTTTTT

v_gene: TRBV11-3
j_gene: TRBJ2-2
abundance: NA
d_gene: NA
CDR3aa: CASSRGVLHGGELFF
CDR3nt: TGTGCCAGCAGCCGAGGGGTCCTTCATGGCGGGGAGCTGTTTTTT

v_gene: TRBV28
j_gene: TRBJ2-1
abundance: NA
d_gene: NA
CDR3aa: CASVVLASNEQFF
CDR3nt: TGTGCCAGCGTGGTCCTAGCGAGTAATGAGCAGTTCTTC

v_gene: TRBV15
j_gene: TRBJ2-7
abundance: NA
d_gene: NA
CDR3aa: CATSRDHYEQYF
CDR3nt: TGTGCCACCAGCAGAGATCACTACGAGCAGTACTTC

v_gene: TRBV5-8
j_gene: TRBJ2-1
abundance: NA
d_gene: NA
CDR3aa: CASSLALGSYNEQFF
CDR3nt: TGTGCCAGCAGCTTGGCCTTGGGATCCTACAATGAGCAGTTCTTC

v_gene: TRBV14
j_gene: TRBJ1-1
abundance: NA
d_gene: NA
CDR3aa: CASSQGASATEAFF
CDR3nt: TGTGCCAGCAGCCAAGGGGCCTCGGCGACTGAAGCTTTCTTT

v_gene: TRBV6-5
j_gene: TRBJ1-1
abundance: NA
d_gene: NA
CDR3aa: CASTTILGVSEAFF
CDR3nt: TGTGCCAGTACCACTATCCTAGGGGTTTCTGAAGCTTTCTTT

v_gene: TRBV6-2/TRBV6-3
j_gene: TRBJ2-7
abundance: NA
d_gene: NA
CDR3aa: CASSYIGKPYVYEQYF
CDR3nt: TGTGCCAGCAGTTATATAGGGAAGCCCTATGTGTACGAGCAGTACTTC

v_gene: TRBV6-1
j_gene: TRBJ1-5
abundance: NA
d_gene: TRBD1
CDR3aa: CASSDGQGGNQPQHF
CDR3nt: TGTGCCAGCAGTGACGGACAGGGTGGAAATCAGCCCCAGCATTTT

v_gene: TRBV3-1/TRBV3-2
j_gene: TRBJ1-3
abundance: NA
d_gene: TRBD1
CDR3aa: CASSHRDRGRGNTIYF
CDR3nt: TGTGCCAGCAGCCATCGCGACAGGGGCAGGGGAAACACCATATATTTT

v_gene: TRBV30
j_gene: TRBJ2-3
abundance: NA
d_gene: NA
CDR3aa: CAWSVPNTQYF
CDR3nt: TGTGCCTGGAGTGTACCGAATACGCAGTATTTT

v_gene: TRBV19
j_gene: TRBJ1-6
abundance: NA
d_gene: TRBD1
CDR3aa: CASSTRTGSGYSPLHF
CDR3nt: TGTGCCAGTAGTACCCGGACAGGGTCGGGTTATTCACCCCTCCACTTT

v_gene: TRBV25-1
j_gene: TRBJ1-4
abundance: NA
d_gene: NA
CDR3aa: CASSPPLATNEKLFF
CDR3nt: TGTGCCAGCAGCCCCCCCTTAGCAACTAATGAAAAACTGTTTTTT

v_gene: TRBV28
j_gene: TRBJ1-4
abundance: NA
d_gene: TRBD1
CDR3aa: CASRAGTENEKLFF
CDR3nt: TGTGCCAGCCGCGCCGGGACAGAAAATGAAAAACTGTTTTTT

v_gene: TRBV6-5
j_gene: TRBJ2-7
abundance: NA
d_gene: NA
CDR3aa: CASRETGTSSYEQYF
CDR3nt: TGTGCCAGCAGAGAGACAGGGACTAGCTCCTACGAGCAGTACTTC

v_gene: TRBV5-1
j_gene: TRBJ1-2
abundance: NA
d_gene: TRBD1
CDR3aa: CASSSDRAGYGYTF
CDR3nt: TGCGCCAGCAGCTCCGACAGGGCGGGATATGGCTACACCTTC

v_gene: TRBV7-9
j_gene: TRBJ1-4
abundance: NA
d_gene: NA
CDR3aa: CASSLVTDDEKLFF
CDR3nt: TGTGCCAGCAGCTTAGTGACGGATGATGAAAAACTGTTTTTT

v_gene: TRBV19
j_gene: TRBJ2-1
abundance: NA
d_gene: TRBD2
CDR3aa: CASSRLAGVYNEQFF
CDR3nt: TGTGCCAGTAGTAGGCTAGCGGGAGTATACAATGAGCAGTTCTTC

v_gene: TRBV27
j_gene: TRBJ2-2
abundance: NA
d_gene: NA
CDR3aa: CASSPPVTGELFF
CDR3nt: TGTGCCAGCAGTCCGCCGGTCACCGGGGAGCTGTTTTTT

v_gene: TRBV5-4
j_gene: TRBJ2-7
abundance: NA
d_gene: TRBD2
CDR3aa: CASSGGASGSYEQYF
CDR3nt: TGTGCCAGCAGCGGTGGGGCTAGCGGGAGCTACGAGCAGTACTTC

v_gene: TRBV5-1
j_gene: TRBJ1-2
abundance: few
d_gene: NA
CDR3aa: CASSPPERAKEGYTF
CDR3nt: TGCGCCAGCAGCCCCCCAGAGAGGGCGAAGGAAGGCTACACCTTC

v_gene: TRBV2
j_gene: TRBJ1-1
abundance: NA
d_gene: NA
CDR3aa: CASSEYSQTEAFF
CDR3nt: TGTGCCAGCAGTGAATATTCACAGACTGAAGCTTTCTTT

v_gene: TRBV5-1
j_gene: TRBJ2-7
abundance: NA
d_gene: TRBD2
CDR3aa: CASRASGGVGQYF
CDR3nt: TGCGCCAGCAGGGCTAGCGGGGGGGTCGGGCAGTACTTC

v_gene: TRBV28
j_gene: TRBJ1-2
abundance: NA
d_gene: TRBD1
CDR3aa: CASSGGQAYGYTF
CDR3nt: TGTGCCAGCAGTGGGGGACAGGCCTATGGCTACACCTTC

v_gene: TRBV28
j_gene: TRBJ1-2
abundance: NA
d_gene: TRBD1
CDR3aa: CASSFNRGYGYTF
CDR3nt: TGTGCCAGCAGCTTTAACAGGGGATATGGCTACACCTTC

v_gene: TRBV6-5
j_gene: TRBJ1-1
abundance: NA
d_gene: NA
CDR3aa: CASSRPGFTEAFF
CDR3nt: TGTGCCAGCAGCCGCCCAGGGTTCACTGAAGCTTTCTTT

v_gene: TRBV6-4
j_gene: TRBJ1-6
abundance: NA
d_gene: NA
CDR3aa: CASRPGPENSPLHF
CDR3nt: TGTGCCAGCAGGCCGGGGCCGGAGAATTCACCCCTCCACTTT

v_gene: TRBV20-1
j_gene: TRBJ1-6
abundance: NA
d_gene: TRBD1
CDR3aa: CSASPQGHYNSPLHF
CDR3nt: TGCAGTGCTAGTCCACAGGGGCACTATAATTCACCCCTCCACTTT

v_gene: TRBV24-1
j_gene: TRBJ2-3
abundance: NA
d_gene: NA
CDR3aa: CATSDFPGSGASTDTQYF
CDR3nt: TGTGCCACCAGTGATTTTCCGGGGTCGGGGGCGAGCACAGATACGCAGTATTTT

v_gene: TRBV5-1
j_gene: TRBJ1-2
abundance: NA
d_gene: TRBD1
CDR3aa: CASSSDRGAFYGYTF
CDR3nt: TGCGCCAGCAGCTCGGACAGGGGGGCCTTCTATGGCTACACCTTC

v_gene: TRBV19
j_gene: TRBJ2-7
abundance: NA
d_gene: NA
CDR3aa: CASSIRSGSQGYEQYF
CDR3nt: TGTGCCAGTAGTATTCGTTCAGGGTCCCAGGGCTACGAGCAGTACTTC

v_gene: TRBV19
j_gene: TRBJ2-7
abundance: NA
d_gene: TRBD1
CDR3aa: CASSIRDRSYEQYF
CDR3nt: TGTGCCAGTAGTATCCGGGACAGATCCTACGAGCAGTACTTC

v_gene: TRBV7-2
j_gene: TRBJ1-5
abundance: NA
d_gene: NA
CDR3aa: CASSLDGNQPQHF
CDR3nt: TGTGCCAGCAGCCTGGACGGCAATCAGCCCCAGCATTTT

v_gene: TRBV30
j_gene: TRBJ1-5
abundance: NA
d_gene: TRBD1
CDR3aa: CAWEDGTGESQPQHF
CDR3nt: TGTGCCTGGGAGGACGGGACAGGGGAATCGCAGCCCCAGCATTTT

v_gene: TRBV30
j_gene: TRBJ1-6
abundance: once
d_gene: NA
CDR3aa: CAASTGGYNSPLHF
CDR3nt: TGTGCCGCTAGTACTGGGGGTTATAATTCACCCCTCCACTTT

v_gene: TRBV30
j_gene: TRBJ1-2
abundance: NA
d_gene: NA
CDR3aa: CAWSPSVGYTF
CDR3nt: TGTGCCTGGAGCCCCTCCGTTGGCTACACCTTC

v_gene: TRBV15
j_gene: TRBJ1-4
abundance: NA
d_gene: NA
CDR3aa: CATSRDGDGVGEKLFF
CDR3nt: TGTGCCACCAGCAGAGATGGAGACGGAGTGGGGGAAAAACTGTTTTTT

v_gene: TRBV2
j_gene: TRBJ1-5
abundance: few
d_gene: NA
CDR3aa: CASSGLFSNQPQHF
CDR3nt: TGTGCCAGCAGTGGACTCTTTAGCAATCAGCCCCAGCATTTT

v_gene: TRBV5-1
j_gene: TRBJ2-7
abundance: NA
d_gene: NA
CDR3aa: CASSPNPAGQTSYEQYF
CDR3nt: TGCGCCAGCAGTCCCAACCCGGCGGGACAAACCTCCTACGAGCAGTACTTC

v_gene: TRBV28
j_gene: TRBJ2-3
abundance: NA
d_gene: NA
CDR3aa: CASSPTPRTDTQYF
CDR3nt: TGTGCCAGCAGTCCGACCCCCCGGACAGATACGCAGTATTTT

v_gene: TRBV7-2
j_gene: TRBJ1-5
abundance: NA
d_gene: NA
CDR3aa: CASGTNLNQPQHF
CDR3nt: TGTGCCAGCGGGACAAACCTTAATCAGCCCCAGCATTTT

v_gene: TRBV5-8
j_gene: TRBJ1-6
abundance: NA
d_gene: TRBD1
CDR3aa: CASSLDPDRAQNSPLHF
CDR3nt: TGTGCCAGCAGCCTAGATCCTGACAGGGCCCAAAATTCACCCCTCCACTTT

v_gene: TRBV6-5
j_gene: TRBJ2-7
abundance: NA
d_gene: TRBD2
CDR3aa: CASWGGSSYEQYF
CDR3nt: TGTGCCAGCTGGGGGGGTAGCTCCTACGAGCAGTACTTC

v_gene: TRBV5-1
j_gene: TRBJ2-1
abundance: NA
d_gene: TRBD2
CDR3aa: CASSSGLAGVGEQFF
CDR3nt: TGCGCCAGCAGCTCAGGACTAGCGGGAGTGGGTGAGCAGTTCTTC

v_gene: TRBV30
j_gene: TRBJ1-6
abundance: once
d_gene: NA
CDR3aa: CASDSPLHF
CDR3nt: TGTGCCTCGGACTCACCCCTCCACTTT

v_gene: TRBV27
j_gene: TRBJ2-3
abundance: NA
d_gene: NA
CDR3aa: CASSFGLRTDTQYF
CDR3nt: TGTGCCAGCAGTTTTGGACTTCGCACAGATACGCAGTATTTT

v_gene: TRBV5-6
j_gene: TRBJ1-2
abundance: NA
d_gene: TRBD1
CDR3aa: CASSLGQGDGYTF
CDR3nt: TGTGCCAGCAGCTTGGGACAGGGTGACGGCTACACCTTC

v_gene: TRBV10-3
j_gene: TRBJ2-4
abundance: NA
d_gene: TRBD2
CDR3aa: CATRTSGSGDKNIQYF
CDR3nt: TGTGCCACCCGAACTAGCGGGAGTGGGGACAAAAACATTCAGTACTTC

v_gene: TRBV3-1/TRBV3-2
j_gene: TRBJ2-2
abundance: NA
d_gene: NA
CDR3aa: CASSPSNPGELFF
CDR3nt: TGTGCCAGCAGCCCCTCAAACCCGGGGGAGCTGTTTTTT

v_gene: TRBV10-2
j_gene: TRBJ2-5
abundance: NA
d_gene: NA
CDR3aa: CASSESQRPRETQYF
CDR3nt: TGCGCCAGCAGTGAGTCACAGCGGCCGAGGGAGACCCAGTACTTC

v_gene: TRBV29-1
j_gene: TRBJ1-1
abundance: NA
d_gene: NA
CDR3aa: CSVDGAGGVNTEAFF
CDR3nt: TGCAGCGTTGATGGGGCGGGGGGGGTGAACACTGAAGCTTTCTTT

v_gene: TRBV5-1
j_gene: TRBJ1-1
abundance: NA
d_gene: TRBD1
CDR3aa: CASSLGPGQQNTEAFF
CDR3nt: TGCGCCAGCAGCTTGGGGCCGGGACAGCAGAACACTGAAGCTTTCTTT

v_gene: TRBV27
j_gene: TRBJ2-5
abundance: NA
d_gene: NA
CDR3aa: CASSGGGTETQYF
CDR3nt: TGTGCCAGCAGTGGGGGGGGCACGGAGACCCAGTACTTC

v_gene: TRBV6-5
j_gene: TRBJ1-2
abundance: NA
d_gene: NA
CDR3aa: CASGHQGLDTF
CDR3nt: TGTGCCAGCGGGCATCAGGGGTTGGACACCTTC

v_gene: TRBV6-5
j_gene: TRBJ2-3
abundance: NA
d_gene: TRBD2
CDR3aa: CASSLGEGRNTQYF
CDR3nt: TGTGCCAGCAGCCTGGGGGAGGGGAGGAATACGCAGTATTTT

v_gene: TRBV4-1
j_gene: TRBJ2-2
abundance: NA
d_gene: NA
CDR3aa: CASSQPGRTNTGELFF
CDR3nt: TGCGCCAGCAGCCAACCGGGACGCACGAACACCGGGGAGCTGTTTTTT

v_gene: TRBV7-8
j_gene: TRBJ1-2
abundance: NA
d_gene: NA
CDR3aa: CASTVEGGKNYGYTF
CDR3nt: TGTGCCAGCACTGTAGAGGGAGGGAAGAACTATGGCTACACCTTC

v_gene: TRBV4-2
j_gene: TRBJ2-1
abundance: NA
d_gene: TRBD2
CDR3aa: CASSELAGVSNNEQFF
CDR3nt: TGTGCCAGCAGCGAGCTAGCGGGAGTAAGTAACAATGAGCAGTTCTTC

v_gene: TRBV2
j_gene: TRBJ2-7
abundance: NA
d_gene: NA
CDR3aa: CASSMSKYYEQYF
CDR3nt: TGTGCCAGTAGTATGAGTAAATACTACGAGCAGTACTTC